The rows below give T cell receptor beta chains drawn from one sample of a study of blood T cell repertoires in COVID-19. Measured with immunoSEQ multiplex PCR; TCRdb has only the in-frame clones, and not every one. The table has about 210,000 clones, around 86% seen once. The sequencing sample was made of PBMCs or T cells enriched from blood (not recorded which). The receptors come from a man aged 25 to 40 in a cohort exposed to, infected with or recovered from COVID-19 (not recorded which). CDR3s include the opening cysteine and the closing phenylalanine or tryptophan.

J	V	length	CDR3
TRBJ1-1	TRBV14	15	CASSQFVDRDTEAFF
TRBJ2-7	TRBV18	15	CASSPGGGGTYEQYF
TRBJ1-5	TRBV7-9	14	CASSSGGPRIPQHF
TRBJ2-3	TRBV19	18	CASSIEAGQLGGTDTQYF
TRBJ2-3	TRBV7-2	16	CASSLMSQAGEDTQYF
TRBJ1-4	TRBV7-9	16	CASSSNRGPANEKLFF
TRBJ2-1	TRBV28	17	CASSLVASGSSLNEQFF
TRBJ1-6	TRBV6-5	15	CASTPRGSYNSPLHF
TRBJ2-7	TRBV24-1	13	CATGLADYYEQYF
TRBJ2-7	TRBV7-8	18	CASSPRGVTLWRDYEQYF
TRBJ2-1	TRBV28	16	CASSSPGLADNNEQFF
TRBJ1-5	TRBV4-2	15	CASSQEGALNQPQHF
TRBJ2-2	TRBV6-2/TRBV6-3	21	CASSRTGTSGRSNPNTGELFF
TRBJ2-7	TRBV27	14	CASNSVGTGHEQYF
TRBJ2-3	TRBV7-9	16	CASSLGLGTSTDTQYF
TRBJ2-1	TRBV19	14	CASSRASAGYEQFF
TRBJ2-7	TRBV6-1	15	CASSETGEWPYEQYF
TRBJ2-5	TRBV25-1	15	CASSDRDRVEETQYF
TRBJ2-2	TRBV5-5	16	CASSLIGERITGELFF
TRBJ1-5	TRBV27	13	CASSPPGNQPQHF
TRBJ2-2	TRBV6-5	13	CASSYFPRGELFF
TRBJ2-3	TRBV5-4	18	CASSSTSGRALSTDTQYF
TRBJ2-5	TRBV14	16	CASSHDIGQGPETQYF
TRBJ1-4	TRBV7-2	17	CASSLEGPYATNEKLFF
TRBJ2-7	TRBV9	16	CASSVLAGQFSYEQYF
TRBJ1-3	TRBV7-9	15	CASTPGQGSGNTIYF
TRBJ1-3	TRBV4-3	15	CASSQDIRTGNTIYF
TRBJ2-3	TRBV4-3	18	CASSQEAWSSVSTDTQYF
TRBJ2-1	TRBV11-2	15	CASTSSGKAYNEQFF
TRBJ2-2	TRBV7-6	15	CASSRTSGPTGELFF
TRBJ1-1	TRBV7-3	17	CASKETGTRSPNTEAFF
TRBJ1-2	TRBV29-1	15	CSVAAGPPPGYGYTF
TRBJ2-1	TRBV19	16	CASSVLGLAGGDEQFF
TRBJ2-3	TRBV20-1	10	CSAGPGTQYF
TRBJ1-4	TRBV28	14	CASLNTGTGRKLFF
TRBJ2-7	TRBV4-1	14	CASSLGTGVGEQYF
TRBJ1-4	TRBV19	15	CASSPRTGVDEKLFF
TRBJ2-4	TRBV7-9	16	CASSLVQGLAKNIQYF
TRBJ1-4	TRBV12-1	16	CASSGARRRSNEKLFF
TRBJ2-6	TRBV5-4	15	CASGPARERANVLTF
TRBJ2-7	TRBV6-9	15	CASSYRAGGGYEQYF
TRBJ1-1	TRBV7-3	16	CASTFVQGTTRAEAFF
TRBJ2-7	TRBV5-1	16	CASSETAGGPQLRQYF
TRBJ2-1	TRBV7-3	13	CASSFQRQNEQFF
TRBJ2-1	TRBV12-5	18	CASGLVHPGLSPYNEQFF